One TCR beta chain is described in this entry. The target antigen is unknown. The repertoire was sequenced with immunoSEQ multiplex PCR; TCRdb's copy has only in-frame clones and lacks some. In the table there are approximately 84,000 clones, roughly 89% of which are singletons. The source of the sample is a study of OX40 agonist ivuxolimab in advanced cancers. The study's findings and limits: CD4+ and CD8+ T cells in blood underwent clonal expansion by week 6 at 0.1 to 3.0 mg/kg.

The CDR3 length is 16 residues. Germline V gene sequence: CDR1 SGHAT, CDR2 FQNNGV. The ends lost 5 bases at V and 1 base at J; junction bases unmatched: 8. The clonotype comes from an adult with an advanced solid tumor such as melanoma, head and neck, liver or kidney cancer. The J gene is TRBJ2-7, the V gene TRBV11-2; 10 nucleotides match TRBD2. This specimen consisted of CD4+ or CD8+ T cells sorted from blood, obtained in a trial of the OX40 agonist ivuxolimab. The CDR3 DNA reads TGTGCCAGCAGCCAACTAGCGGGGAGGACTTCCTACGAGCAGTACTTC. As protein: CASSQLAGRTSYEQYF. Variable domain in full (rest from reference TRBV11-2 and TRBJ2-7): EAGVAQSPRYKIIEKRQSVAFWCNPISGHATLYWYQQILGQGPKLLIQFQNNGVVDDSQLPKDRFSAERLKGVDSTLKIQPAKLEDSAVYLCASSQLAGRTSYEQYFGPGTRLTVT.